The 29 T cell receptor beta chains below all came from one sample that was sequenced in a study of glioma-infiltrating T cells listed by TCRdb under 2016. TCRdb records Illumina MiSeq as the sequencer. The iRepertoire nested amplicon-rescue multiplex PCR (arm-PCR) platform was used to amplify TCR alpha and beta CDR3 regions from RNA. TCRdb applied fastp at Q25 and MiXCR to the public reads, then kept only in-frame beta chains. Each CDR3 protein appears once, grouped with its most common genes and DNA. This sample gives roughly 200,000 distinct CDR3 sequences in total; approximately 30% of them show up just once. The leading ten clones occupy just over 20% of the sample. Sequencing was done on a sample of glioma tissue, nonneoplastic brain tissue, or PBMCs (not recorded which). The receptors derive from a human donor with low-grade glioma or glioblastoma, undergoing nonglioma brain surgery, or in good health (not recorded which).

The sample holds a few counts of this clonotype. This chain connects TRBV5-4 to TRBJ2-2, with D possibly matching TRBD1 (6 bases). The CDR3 sequence is 16 residues long. Germline V gene sequence: CDR1 SGHNT, CDR2 YYREEE (reference sequence). The V end was cut by 3 bases, the J end by 5 bases, with 17 bases between. The CDR3 DNA is TGTGCCAGCAGCTGGCGGGCAGGGGCGGCAACCGGGGAGCTGTTTTTT. Translating gives CASSWRAGAATGELFF.

The table lists this clonotype with many counts. V and J are TRBV7-2 and TRBJ2-7; D gene unclear. The CDR3 is 16 residues long. V was pared by 1 base and J by 2 bases, with 15 bases between. The germline gives CDR1 SGHTA, CDR2 FQGNSA. The CDR3 spells CASSLGVGSLTYEQYF. CDR3 coding DNA: TGTGCCAGCAGCTTAGGCGTGGGGTCCCTGACCTACGAGCAGTACTTC.

The J gene is TRBJ2-1, the V gene TRBV11-3, with D tentatively TRBD1 or TRBD2 (6 bases each). The CDR3 is 18 residues long. Trimming cost V 0 bases and J 0 bases, with 15 bases left between them. The germline CDR1 and CDR2 sequences are SGHNT and YENEEA. This chain's CDR3 is CASSLDQGGSGSYNEQFF. The CDR3 nucleotides read TGTGCCAGCAGCTTAGATCAAGGGGGGAGTGGCTCCTACAATGAGCAGTTCTTC. The variable domain in full, with the rest retrieved from reference TRBV11-3 and TRBJ2-1, is EAGVVQSPRYKIIEKKQPVAFWCNPISGHNTLYWYLQNLGQGPELLIRYENEEAVDDSQLPKDRFSAERLKGVDSTLKIQPAELGDSAVYLCASSLDQGGSGSYNEQFFGPGTRLTVL.

This clonotype was detected ten times or more. Germline is not matched at one junction end, which may reflect a read error. The V call is TRBV7-7, the J call TRBJ2-3; no clear D gene. CDR1 and CDR2 from the germline V gene are SSHAT and FNYEAQ (reference sequence). CDR3 length: 13 amino acids. The CDR3 nucleotides read TGTGCTAGCAGCCCTAGTTGGGCAGATACGCAGTATTTT. Translated, it gives CASSPSWADTQYF.

This clonotype has at least ten counts. The chain combines TRBV18 with TRBJ2-7, with D possibly matching TRBD1 (7 bases). The CDR3 totals 16 residues. Germline-derived CDR1 and CDR2 are KGHSH and LQKENI. With 3 bases removed from V and 2 bases from J, the gap between germline ends came to 17 bases. In DNA, the CDR3 is TGTGCCAGCTCACCGAGAAACGACAGGGAGGCCTACGAGCAGTACTTC. This encodes CASSPRNDREAYEQYF. The whole variable domain, remainder taken from reference TRBV18 and TRBJ2-7, is NAGVMQNPRHLVRRRGQEARLRCSPMKGHSHVYWYRQLPEEGLKFMVYLQKENIIDESGMPKERFSAEFPKEGPSILRIQQVVRGDSAAYFCASSPRNDREAYEQYFGPGTRLTVT.

The gene calls are TRBV19 and TRBJ1-5; no firm D call. Germline V lookup: CDR1 LNHDA, CDR2 SQIVND (reference sequence). Trimming removed 3 bases from V and 9 bases from J, with 12 bases in between. The CDR3 length is 13 residues. The chain's CDR3 is CASSMGGYRPQHF. The CDR3 bases are TGTGCCAGTAGTATGGGAGGGTATCGGCCCCAGCATTTT.

In its sample, this clonotype was seen a few times. The chain couples TRBV10-3 to TRBJ2-3; weak D call: TRBD2 (5 bases). Germline V gene lookup returns CDR1 ENHRY and CDR2 SYGVKD. The CDR3 runs to 16 residues. Trimming removed 0 bases at V and 2 bases at J, with 12 bases between. CDR3 region: CAISESVGEDTDTQYF. The DNA for the CDR3 is TGTGCCATCAGTGAGTCGGTGGGAGAGGACACAGATACGCAGTATTTT.

The chain couples TRBV3-1 to TRBJ2-7; the match to TRBD1 covers 7 bases. The CDR3 has 15 residues. V gave up 4 bases and J gave up 0 bases; unmatched junction bases: 6. Looked up from germline, CDR1 is LGHDT and CDR2 is YNNKEL (reference sequence). CDR3 protein: CASSPGQRSSYEQYF. CDR3 bases: TGTGCCAGCAGCCCGGGACAGAGGAGCTCCTACGAGCAGTACTTC.

For this clonotype: A junction boundary mismatches the germline segment, possibly from a read error. V usage is TRBV7-9 and J usage is TRBJ2-1; 9 positions agree with TRBD1. The CDR3 consists of 15 residues. The germline gives CDR1 SEHNR, CDR2 FQNEAQ (reference sequence). In nucleotides, the CDR3 is TGTGCCAGCAGCTTAGAGGGACAGGGTTACAATGAGAAGTTCTTC. Protein sequence: CASSLEGQGYNEKFF.

This clonotype was observed a handful of times. A much larger clonotype is one base distant, so this may be a read error. The V gene is TRBV20-1, the J gene TRBJ2-1, with D uncertain. The J call may be in error: the DNA end matches TRBJ2-7 better. CDR1 DFQATT and CDR2 SNEGSKA come from the germline V gene (reference sequence). This CDR3 contains 12 residues. The CDR3 DNA is TGCAGTGCTTCGGACGGATACAATGAGCAGTACTTC. This gives the protein CSASDGYNEQYF.

At least ten counts were recorded for this clonotype. This rearrangement joins TRBV24-1 to TRBJ2-1; TRBD1 matches 7 bases. V lost 3 bases to trimming and J lost 12 bases; unmatched junction nucleotides: 10. Germline lookup yields CDR1 KGHDR and CDR2 SFDVKD. The CDR3 spans 14 residues. For the CDR3, the DNA is TGTGCCACCAGTGATCCCTGGACAGGCAGGGCGCAGTTCTTC. Residues: CATSDPWTGRAQFF.

This sequence joins TRBV5-6 and TRBJ2-7; a weak D match, TRBD2 (5 bases). Trimming took 2 bases from V and 7 from J, leaving 13 bases between them. The length of the CDR3 is 13 residues. CDR1 is SGHDT and CDR2 is YYEEEE in the germline V gene. The CDR3: CASSLVRGGEQYF. The DNA for the CDR3 is TGTGCCAGCAGCTTAGTTCGGGGTGGAGAGCAGTACTTC.

This clonotype was counted at least ten times. This chain links TRBV28 with TRBJ1-5; TRBD1 aligns across 7 bases. The CDR3 extends over 14 amino acids. V shed 5 bases, J shed 7 bases, and the junction held 8 bases outside the gene matches. The V gene's germline CDR1 is MDHEN and CDR2 SYDVKM. CDR3: CASSIQGSRQPQHF. The CDR3 bases are TGTGCCAGCAGTATACAGGGGAGCAGGCAGCCCCAGCATTTT.

This clonotype was seen repeatedly, ten times or more. The chain combines TRBV10-3 with TRBJ1-5; D might be TRBD1 (5 bases). This CDR3 contains 15 residues. Trimming pared 3 bases from V and 3 bases from J, leaving 12 bases between. From germline, CDR1 is ENHRY and CDR2 SYGVKD. The CDR3 region is CAISERGQSNQPQHF. For the CDR3, the DNA is TGTGCCATCAGTGAAAGGGGTCAGTCCAATCAGCCCCAGCATTTT.

This clonotype turned up a few times. The rearrangement links TRBV10-3 to TRBJ2-1, with TRBD2 matching 9 bases. CDR1 ENHRY and CDR2 SYGVKD come from the germline V gene. The CDR3 runs 13 residues. V lost 7 bases to trimming and J lost 7 bases; unmatched junction nucleotides: 5. The CDR3 DNA sequence: TGTGCCATCACCCTAGCGGGAACTAATGAGCAGTTCTTC. Translated: CAITLAGTNEQFF.

In regard to this clonotype: Since a much larger clone is just one base distant, this may be a read error. The V call is TRBV7-9, the J call TRBJ1-6; D unclear. Germline loops: CDR1 SEHNR, CDR2 FQNEAQ (reference sequence). The CDR3 consists of 12 residues. The CDR3: CASSLENSPLNF. CDR3 bases: TGTGCCAGCAGCCTGGAGAATTCACCCCTCAACTTT.

The table lists this clonotype with a count of one. A much larger clone differs by one base, so this may be a read error. The chain carries TRBV6-1 and TRBJ2-7; D unclear. Germline V gene sequence: CDR1 MNHNS, CDR2 SASEGT. This CDR3 spans 13 amino acids. CDR3 amino acids: CVSSPDGTYEQYF. The CDR3, as DNA: TGTGTCAGCAGTCCCGACGGTACCTACGAGCAGTACTTC.

There are many counts of this clonotype. V usage is TRBV7-2 and J usage is TRBJ1-2; the D is unclear. This CDR3 has 14 amino acids. V was cut by 1 base and J by 8 bases, with 14 bases left in between. Germline-derived CDR1 and CDR2 are SGHTA and FQGNSA. The CDR3 protein is CASSLGNRPMGYTF. CDR3 sequence (DNA): TGTGCCAGCAGCTTAGGGAACAGACCTATGGGCTACACCTTC. Complete variable domain (other parts from reference TRBV7-2 and TRBJ1-2): GAGVSQSPSNKVTEKGKDVELRCDPISGHTALYWYRQSLGQGLEFLIYFQGNSAPDKSGLPSDRFSAERTGGSVSTLTIQRTQQEDSAVYLCASSLGNRPMGYTFGSGTRLTVV.

In this sample, this clonotype turned up many times. The CDR3 is CASSQDRLGGSDTQYF. For the CDR3, the DNA is TGCGCCAGCAGCCAAGATCGCCTAGGAGGGTCAGATACGCAGTATTTT. The chain employs TRBV4-1 and TRBJ2-3; weak D call: TRBD2 (6 bases). The CDR3 is 16 amino acids. V was cut by 0 bases and J by 4 bases, with 14 bases left in between. Germline lookup yields CDR1 MGHRA and CDR2 YSYEKL.

The chain recombines TRBV2 with TRBJ2-7; D possibly uses TRBD1 or TRBD2 (5 bases each). This CDR3 has 14 residues. The germline V and J ends were trimmed by 8 bases and 2 bases, with 16 bases remaining between them. Germline-derived CDR1 and CDR2 are SNHLY and FYNNEI. In DNA, the CDR3 is TGTGCCAGCGGTGTCGGGGACGGAGCCTACGAGCAGTACTTC. Encoded protein: CASGVGDGAYEQYF.

The chain combines TRBV6-1 with TRBJ2-1; D might be TRBD2 (6 bases). Looked up from germline, CDR1 is MNHNS and CDR2 is SASEGT. The V end was cut by 5 bases, the J end by 14 bases, with 16 bases between. This CDR3 has 12 amino acids. CDR3 sequence: CASSRSGLIEFF. The CDR3 coding sequence is TGTGCCAGCAGTAGATCGGGACTGATTGAGTTCTTC.

CDR3 DNA sequence: TGTGCCAGCAGCCCGACAGGGGGCAAAACTGGCTACACCTTC. This gives the protein CASSPTGGKTGYTF. The chain has TRBV6-6 and TRBJ1-2, with TRBD1 matching over 10 bases. Trimming at V came to 6 bases and at J to 7 bases, leaving 8 bases not matched to a gene. This CDR3 is 14 amino acids long. Germline V lookup: CDR1 MNHNY, CDR2 SVGAGI (reference sequence).

This clonotype was picked up many times. The chain has TRBV5-1 and TRBJ2-7, with D maybe TRBD1 (5 bases). Trimming removed 1 base from V and 6 bases from J, with 11 bases in between. The CDR3 has 13 amino acids. CDR1 and CDR2 from the germline V gene are SGHRS and YFSETQ. CDR3 region: CASSLSSGAEQYF. Here the CDR3 DNA reads TGCGCCAGCAGCTTGTCGTCTGGGGCCGAGCAGTACTTC.

The V and J genes are TRBV5-1 and TRBJ2-1; 13 positions match TRBD2. This CDR3 spans 15 amino acids. Germline lookup yields CDR1 SGHRS and CDR2 YFSETQ. V dropped 4 bases and J dropped 10; count of bases not matched to a gene: 8. This CDR3 is CASSVGLAGVLEQFF. The CDR3 DNA reads TGCGCCAGCAGCGTTGGACTAGCGGGAGTCCTCGAGCAGTTCTTC.

A remark on this clonotype: This sequence may be a read error, since a much larger clone differs from it by one base. The chain employs TRBV28 and TRBJ2-1; TRBD2 might be the D (6 bases). The germline V gene has CDR1 MDHEN and CDR2 SYDVKM. With 6 bases removed from V and 8 bases from J, the gap between germline ends came to 17 bases. The CDR3 has 14 residues. The CDR3 spells CASSPRWPGDEQFF. In DNA, the CDR3 is TGTGCCAGCAGCCCGCGATGGCCGGGAGATGAGCAGTTCTTC.

In the case of this clonotype: A much larger clonotype is one base distant, so this may be a read error. This chain joins TRBV19 and TRBJ2-7; 9 bases are a match to TRBD2. There are 13 residues in the CDR3. Trimming cost V 4 bases and J 6 bases; bases outside gene matches: 4. Germline loops: CDR1 LNHDA, CDR2 SQIVND (reference sequence). The CDR3 region is CASSSGRGCEQYF. The CDR3 bases are TGTGCCAGTAGTAGCGGGAGGGGCTGCGAGCAGTACTTC.

This clonotype has a handful of counts. CDR3 coding DNA: TGTGCCAGCAGTCGGTGGGAGGTCAATGAGCAGTACTTC. Translated: CASSRWEVNEQYF. The gene calls are TRBV6-1 and TRBJ2-7; the D gene is possibly TRBD2 (6 bases). CDR1 and CDR2 (germline): MNHNS, SASEGT. The CDR3 totals 13 residues. The V and J ends lost 5 bases and 7 bases respectively, with 15 bases between them.

CDR3 protein: CASSLSPLAEPYNEQYF. DNA of the CDR3: TGTGCCAGCAGTTTATCCCCCCTAGCGGAACCTTACAATGAGCAGTACTTC. The rearrangement uses TRBV27 and TRBJ2-5; the match to TRBD2 covers 7 bases. Per the germline V gene, CDR1 is MNHEY and CDR2 is SMNVEV (reference sequence). The ends lost 0 bases at V and 11 bases at J; junction bases unmatched: 18. The CDR3 runs to 17 residues.

In its sample, this clonotype was seen once. A much more abundant neighbour one base away suggests this may be a read error. The genes are TRBV12-3 or TRBV12-4 and TRBJ1-5, with D possibly matching TRBD1 (5 bases). This CDR3 is 13 amino acids long. V shed 7 bases and J shed 7 bases, with 14 bases lying between them. The CDR3 sequence is CASTQKEGQPQHF. CDR3 nucleotide sequence: TGTGCCAGCACCCAGAAAGAGGGGCAGCCCCAGCATTTT.